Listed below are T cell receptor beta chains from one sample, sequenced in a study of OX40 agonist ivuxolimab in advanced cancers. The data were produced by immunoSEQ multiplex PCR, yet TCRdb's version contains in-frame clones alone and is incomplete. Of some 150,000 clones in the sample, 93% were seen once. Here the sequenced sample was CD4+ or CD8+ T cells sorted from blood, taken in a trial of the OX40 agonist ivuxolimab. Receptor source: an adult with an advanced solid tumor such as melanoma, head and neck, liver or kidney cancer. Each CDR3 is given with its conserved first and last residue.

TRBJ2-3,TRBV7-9,CASSQAPSGSTDTQYF
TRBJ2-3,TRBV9,CASSVLTSGVSDTQYF
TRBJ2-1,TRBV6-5,CASRGLAGLFGQFF
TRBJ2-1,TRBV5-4,CASSLRAGPYNEQFF
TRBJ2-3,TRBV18,CASSPSTSTDTQYF
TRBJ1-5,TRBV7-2,CASSRATGSNQPQHF
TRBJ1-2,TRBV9,CASTSTLWGEDGYTF
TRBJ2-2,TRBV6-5,CASRNGGDTGELFF
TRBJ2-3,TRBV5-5,CASSPLATSTDTQYF
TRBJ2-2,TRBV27,CASSMAGGGTGELFF
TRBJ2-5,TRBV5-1,CASSLDGGRETQYF
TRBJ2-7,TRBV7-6,CASSLGIVYEQYF
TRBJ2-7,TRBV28,CASWPGLNEQYF
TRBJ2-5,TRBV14,CASSQFLSGETQYF
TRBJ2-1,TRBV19,CASRSGTSGRAFNEQFF
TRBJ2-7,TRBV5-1,CASSQGLAGSYEQYF
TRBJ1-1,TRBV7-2,CASSFDFRDTEAFF
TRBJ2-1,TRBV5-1,CASSLEAEQFF
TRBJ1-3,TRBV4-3,CASSQGFIGGSGNTIYF
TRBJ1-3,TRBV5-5,CASSWSQVGGNTIYF
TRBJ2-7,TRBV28,CASSFLGSYEQYF
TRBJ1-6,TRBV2,CASSEWEVNSPLHF
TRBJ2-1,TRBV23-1,CASSLSLKSSYNEQFF
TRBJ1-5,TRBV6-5,CASSYGLNQPQHF
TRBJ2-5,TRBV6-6,CASSYSPLAPQETQYF